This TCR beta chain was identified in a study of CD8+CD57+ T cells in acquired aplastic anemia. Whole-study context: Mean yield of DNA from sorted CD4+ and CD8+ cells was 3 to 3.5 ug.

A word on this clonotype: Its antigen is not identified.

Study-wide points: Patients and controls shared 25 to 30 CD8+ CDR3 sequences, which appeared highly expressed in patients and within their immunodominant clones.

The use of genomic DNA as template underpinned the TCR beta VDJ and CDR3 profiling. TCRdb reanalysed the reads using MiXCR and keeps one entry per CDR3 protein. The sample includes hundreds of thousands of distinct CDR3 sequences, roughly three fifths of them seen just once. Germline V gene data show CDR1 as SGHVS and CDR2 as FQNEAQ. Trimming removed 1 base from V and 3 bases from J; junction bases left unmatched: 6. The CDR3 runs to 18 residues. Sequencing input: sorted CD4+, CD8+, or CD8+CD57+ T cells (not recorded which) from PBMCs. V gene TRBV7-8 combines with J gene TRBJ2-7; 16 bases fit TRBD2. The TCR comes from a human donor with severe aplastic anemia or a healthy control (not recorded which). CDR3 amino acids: CASSLGGLAGGPFYEQYF. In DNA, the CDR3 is TGTGCCAGCAGCTTAGGGGGACTAGCGGGAGGGCCTTTCTACGAGCAGTACTTC.